This record concerns one TCR beta chain sequence. Germline loops: CDR1 MNHEY, CDR2 SVGEGT. V was clipped by 8 bases and J by 5 bases, with 13 bases between them. The CDR3 has 13 amino acids. This sample was included in a study of response to subunit inactivated influenza vaccine. One entry per CDR3 protein results from TCRdb running MiXCR on the RT-PCR reads. The sample lists 600,000 to 700,000 distinct CDR3 sequences, about 15% occurring once. This chain links TRBV6-2 or TRBV6-3 with TRBJ1-5; unclear D gene. This TCR was sampled from a man over 45 who received an inactivated influenza vaccine. Sequencing was performed on PBMCs from blood, taken about 14 days before vaccination. As DNA, the CDR3 is TGTGCCAGCCGAAAGGGTAGGGATCAGCCCCAGCATTTT. It yields the protein CASRKGRDQPQHF.